This entry features one T cell receptor (beta chain) sequence. The record originates from a study of regulatory T cells in long-lasting Graves disease. About the study: Graves' patients, diagnosed recently, had received antithyroid drugs under 3 months.

Time point denoted: newly diagnosed GD, antithyroid drugs for less than 3 months. TCR sequences were obtained from RNA taken from PBMCs. The CDR3 totals 13 residues. Germline assignment: CDR1 SGDLS and CDR2 YYNGEE. Trimming took 3 bases from V and 4 from J, leaving 10 bases between them. Arm-PCR of CDR3 regions and iRepertoire HTBI primers were used to build TCR beta libraries. As processed by the authors: Identified segments across samples numbered approximately 62 TRBV and more than 11 TRBJ. TCRdb passed the multiplex PCR reads through MiXCR, listing each CDR3 protein once. In this record, the V and J calls reflect TCRdb's handling and not the investigators' own analysis. This table has approximately 300,000 distinct CDR3 sequences, about a sixth appearing once.

Sequencing was performed on peripheral blood mononuclear cells (PBMCs), taken at new diagnosis, from a patient treated with antithyroid drugs. This receptor was taken from a female donor with Graves disease. The rearrangement uses TRBV9 and TRBJ2-5; a possible D gene is TRBD1 (6 bases). CDR3 sequence (DNA): TGTGCCAGCAGCGCAGAACAGGGAGAGACCCAGTACTTC. This sequence encodes CASSAEQGETQYF.